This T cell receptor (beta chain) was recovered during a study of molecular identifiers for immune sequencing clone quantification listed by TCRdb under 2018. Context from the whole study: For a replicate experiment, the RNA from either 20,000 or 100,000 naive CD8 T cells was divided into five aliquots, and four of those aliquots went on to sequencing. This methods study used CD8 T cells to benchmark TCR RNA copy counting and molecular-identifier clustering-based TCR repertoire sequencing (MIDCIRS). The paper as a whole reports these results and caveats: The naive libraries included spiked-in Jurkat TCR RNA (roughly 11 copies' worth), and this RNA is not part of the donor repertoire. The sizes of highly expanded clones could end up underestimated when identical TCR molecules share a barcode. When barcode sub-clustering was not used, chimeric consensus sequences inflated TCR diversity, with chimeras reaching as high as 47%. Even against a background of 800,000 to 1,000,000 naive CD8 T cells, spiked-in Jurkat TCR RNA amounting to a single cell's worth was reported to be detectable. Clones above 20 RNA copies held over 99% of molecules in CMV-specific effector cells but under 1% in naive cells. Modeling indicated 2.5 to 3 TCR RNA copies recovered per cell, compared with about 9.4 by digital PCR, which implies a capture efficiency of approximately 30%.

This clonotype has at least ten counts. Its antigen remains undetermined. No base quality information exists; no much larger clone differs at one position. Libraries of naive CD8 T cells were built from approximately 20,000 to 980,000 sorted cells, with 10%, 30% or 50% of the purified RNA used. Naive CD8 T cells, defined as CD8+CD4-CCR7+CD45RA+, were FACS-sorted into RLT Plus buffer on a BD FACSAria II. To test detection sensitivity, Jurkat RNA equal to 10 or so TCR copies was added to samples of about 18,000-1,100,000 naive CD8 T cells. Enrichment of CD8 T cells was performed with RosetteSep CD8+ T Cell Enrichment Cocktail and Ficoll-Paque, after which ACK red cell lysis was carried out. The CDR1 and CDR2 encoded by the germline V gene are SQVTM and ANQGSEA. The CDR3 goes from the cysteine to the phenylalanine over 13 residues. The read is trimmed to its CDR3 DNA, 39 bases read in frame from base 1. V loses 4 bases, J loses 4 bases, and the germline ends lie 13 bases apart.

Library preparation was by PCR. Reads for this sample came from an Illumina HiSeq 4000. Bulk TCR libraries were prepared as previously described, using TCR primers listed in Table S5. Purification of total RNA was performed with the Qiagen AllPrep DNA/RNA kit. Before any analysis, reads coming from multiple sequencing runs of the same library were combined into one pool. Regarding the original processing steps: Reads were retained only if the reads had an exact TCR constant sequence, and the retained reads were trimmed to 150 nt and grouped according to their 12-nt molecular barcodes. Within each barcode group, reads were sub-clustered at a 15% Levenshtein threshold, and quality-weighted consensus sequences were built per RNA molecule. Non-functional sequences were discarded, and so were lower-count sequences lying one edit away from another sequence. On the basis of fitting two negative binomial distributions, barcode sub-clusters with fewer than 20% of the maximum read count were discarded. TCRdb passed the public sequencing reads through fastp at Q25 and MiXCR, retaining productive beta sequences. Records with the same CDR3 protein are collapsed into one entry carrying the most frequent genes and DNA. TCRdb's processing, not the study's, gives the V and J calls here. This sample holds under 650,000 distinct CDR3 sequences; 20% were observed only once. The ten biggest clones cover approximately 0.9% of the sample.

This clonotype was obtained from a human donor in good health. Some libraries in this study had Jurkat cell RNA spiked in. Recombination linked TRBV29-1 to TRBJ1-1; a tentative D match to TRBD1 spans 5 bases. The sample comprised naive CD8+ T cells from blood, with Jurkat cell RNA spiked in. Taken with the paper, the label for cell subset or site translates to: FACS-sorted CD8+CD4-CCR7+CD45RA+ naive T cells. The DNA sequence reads TGCAGCGTTGTCCAGGGTTGGAGCACTGAAGCTTTCTTT. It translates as CSVVQGWSTEAFF.